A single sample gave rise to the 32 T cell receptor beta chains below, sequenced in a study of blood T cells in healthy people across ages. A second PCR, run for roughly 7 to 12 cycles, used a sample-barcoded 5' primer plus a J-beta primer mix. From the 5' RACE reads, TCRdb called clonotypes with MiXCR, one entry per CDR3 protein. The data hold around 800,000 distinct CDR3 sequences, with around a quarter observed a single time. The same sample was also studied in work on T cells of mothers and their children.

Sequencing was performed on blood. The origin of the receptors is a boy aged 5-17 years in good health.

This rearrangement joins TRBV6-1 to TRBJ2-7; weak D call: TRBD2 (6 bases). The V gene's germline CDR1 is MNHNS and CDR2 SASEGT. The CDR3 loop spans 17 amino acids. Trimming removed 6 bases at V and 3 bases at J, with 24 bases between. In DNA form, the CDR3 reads TGTGCCAGCAGCACGTCATACAATTGCGGGACCTTCTACGAGCAGTACTTC. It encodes CASSTSYNCGTFYEQYF.

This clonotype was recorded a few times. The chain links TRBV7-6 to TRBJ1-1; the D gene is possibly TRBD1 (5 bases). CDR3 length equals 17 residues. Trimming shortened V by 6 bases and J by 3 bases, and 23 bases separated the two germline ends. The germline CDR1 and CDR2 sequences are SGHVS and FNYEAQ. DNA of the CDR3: TGTGCCAGCAGTGCCGTCAAATGGGGGGATGTGGACACTGAAGCTTTCTTT. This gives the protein CASSAVKWGDVDTEAFF.

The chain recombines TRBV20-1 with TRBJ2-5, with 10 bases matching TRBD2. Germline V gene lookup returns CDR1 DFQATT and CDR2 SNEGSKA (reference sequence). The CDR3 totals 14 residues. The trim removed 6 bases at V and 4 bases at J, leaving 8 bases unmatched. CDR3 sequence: CSAPGTSDRETQYF. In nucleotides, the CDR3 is TGCAGTGCCCCTGGGACTAGCGATCGAGAGACCCAGTACTTC.

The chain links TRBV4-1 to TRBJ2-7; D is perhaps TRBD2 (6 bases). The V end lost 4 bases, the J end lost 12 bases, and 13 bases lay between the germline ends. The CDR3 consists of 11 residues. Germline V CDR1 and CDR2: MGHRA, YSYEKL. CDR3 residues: CASSLGGVRYF. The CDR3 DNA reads TGCGCCAGCAGCCTAGGAGGGGTTCGGTACTTC.

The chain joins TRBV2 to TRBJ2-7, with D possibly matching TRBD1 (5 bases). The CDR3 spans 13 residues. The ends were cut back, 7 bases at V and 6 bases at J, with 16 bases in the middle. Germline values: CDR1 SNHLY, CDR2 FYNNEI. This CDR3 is CASNQGGPFEQYF. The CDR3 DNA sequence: TGTGCCAGCAATCAGGGTGGCCCTTTCGAGCAGTACTTC.

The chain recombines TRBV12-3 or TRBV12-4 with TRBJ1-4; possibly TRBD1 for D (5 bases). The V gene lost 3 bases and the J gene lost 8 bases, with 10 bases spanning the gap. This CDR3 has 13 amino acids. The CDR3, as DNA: TGTGCCAGCAGTTTGGGCAACAGGGAAAAACTGTTTTTT. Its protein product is CASSLGNREKLFF.

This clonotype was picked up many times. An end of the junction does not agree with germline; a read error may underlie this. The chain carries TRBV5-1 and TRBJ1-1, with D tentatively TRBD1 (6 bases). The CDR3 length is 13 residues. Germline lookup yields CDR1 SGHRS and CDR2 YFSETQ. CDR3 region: CASSLGGATEAFF. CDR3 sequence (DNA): TGTGCCAGCAGCTTAGGGGGGGCCACTGAAGCTTTCTTT.

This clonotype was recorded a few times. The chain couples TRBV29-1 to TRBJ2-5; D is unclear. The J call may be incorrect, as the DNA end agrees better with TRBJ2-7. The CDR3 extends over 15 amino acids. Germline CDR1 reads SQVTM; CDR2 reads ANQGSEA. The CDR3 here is CSVEARQDPGHEQYF. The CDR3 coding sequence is TGCAGCGTTGAAGCCCGCCAGGACCCAGGCCACGAGCAGTACTTC.

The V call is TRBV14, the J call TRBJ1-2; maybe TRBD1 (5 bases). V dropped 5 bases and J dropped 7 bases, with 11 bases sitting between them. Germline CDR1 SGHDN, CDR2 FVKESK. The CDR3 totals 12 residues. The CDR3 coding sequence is TGTGCCAGCAGCTACCAGGGTTTTGGCTACACCTTC. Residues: CASSYQGFGYTF.

This CDR3 reads CASSQEGQGFYEQYF. CDR3 in DNA: TGCGCCAGCAGCCAAGAAGGACAGGGGTTCTACGAGCAGTACTTC. The chain links TRBV4-1 to TRBJ2-5; 9 bases fit TRBD1. The better agreement between TRBJ2-7 and the DNA end casts doubt on the J call. The germline V gene encodes CDR1 MGHRA and CDR2 YSYEKL. CDR3 length equals 15 residues.

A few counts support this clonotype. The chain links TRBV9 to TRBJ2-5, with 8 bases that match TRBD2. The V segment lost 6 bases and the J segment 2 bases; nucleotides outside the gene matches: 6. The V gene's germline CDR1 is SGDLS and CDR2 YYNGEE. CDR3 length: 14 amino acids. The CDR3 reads CASMAGGEQETQYF. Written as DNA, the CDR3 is TGTGCCAGCATGGCGGGGGGTGAGCAAGAGACCCAGTACTTC.

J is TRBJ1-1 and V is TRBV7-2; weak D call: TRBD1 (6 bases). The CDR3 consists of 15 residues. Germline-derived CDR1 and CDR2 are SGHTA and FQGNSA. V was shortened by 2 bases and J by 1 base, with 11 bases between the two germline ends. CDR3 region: CASSLFQGQNTEAFF. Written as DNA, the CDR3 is TGTGCCAGCAGCTTATTCCAGGGGCAGAACACTGAAGCTTTCTTT.

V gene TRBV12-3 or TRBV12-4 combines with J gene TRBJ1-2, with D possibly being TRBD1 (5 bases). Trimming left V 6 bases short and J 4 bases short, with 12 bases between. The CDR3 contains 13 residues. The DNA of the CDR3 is TGTGCCAGCAGATTAAGACAGTCCTATGGCTACACCTTC. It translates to CASRLRQSYGYTF.

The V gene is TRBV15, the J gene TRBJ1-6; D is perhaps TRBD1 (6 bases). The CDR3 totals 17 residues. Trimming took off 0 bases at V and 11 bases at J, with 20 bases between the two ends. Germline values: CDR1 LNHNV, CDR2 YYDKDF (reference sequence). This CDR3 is CATSRDAPDRGAPPLHF. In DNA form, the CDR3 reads TGTGCCACCAGCAGAGATGCCCCGGACAGAGGGGCACCACCCCTCCACTTT.

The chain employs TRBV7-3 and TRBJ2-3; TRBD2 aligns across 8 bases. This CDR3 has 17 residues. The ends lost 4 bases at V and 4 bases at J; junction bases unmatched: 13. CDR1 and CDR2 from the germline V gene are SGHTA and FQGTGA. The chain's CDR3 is CASSSRAPTSASDTQYF. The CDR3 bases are TGTGCCAGCAGCTCCAGGGCCCCGACTAGCGCCTCAGATACGCAGTATTTT.

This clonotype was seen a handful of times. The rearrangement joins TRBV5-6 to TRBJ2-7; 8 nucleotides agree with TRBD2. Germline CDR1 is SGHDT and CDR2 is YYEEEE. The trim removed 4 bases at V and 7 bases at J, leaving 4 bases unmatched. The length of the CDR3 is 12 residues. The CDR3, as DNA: TGTGCCAGCAGCACCGGCGGGAGGGAGCAGTACTTC. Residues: CASSTGGREQYF.

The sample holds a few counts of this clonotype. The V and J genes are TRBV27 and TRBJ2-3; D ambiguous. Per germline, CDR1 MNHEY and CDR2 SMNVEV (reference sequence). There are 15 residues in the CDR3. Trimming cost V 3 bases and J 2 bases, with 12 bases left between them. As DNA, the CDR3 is TGTGCCAGCAGTTTCGTAGGAGATCCCACAGATACGCAGTATTTT. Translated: CASSFVGDPTDTQYF.

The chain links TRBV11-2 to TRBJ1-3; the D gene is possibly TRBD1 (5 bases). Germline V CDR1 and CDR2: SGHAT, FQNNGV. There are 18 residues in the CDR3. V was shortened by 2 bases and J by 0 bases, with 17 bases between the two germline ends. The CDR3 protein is CASSLWGGGRNSGNTIYF. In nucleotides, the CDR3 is TGTGCCAGCAGCTTATGGGGGGGAGGACGGAACTCTGGAAACACCATATATTTT.

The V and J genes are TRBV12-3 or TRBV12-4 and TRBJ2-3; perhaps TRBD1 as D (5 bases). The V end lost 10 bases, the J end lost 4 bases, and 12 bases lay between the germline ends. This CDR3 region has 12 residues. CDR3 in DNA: TGTGCCACCAGGGTTAGATCAGATACGCAGTATTTT. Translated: CATRVRSDTQYF.

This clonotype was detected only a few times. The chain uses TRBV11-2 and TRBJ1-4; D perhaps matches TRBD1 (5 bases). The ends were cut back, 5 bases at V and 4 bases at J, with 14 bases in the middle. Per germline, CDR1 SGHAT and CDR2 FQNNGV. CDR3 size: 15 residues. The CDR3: CASSPPDSLNEKLFF. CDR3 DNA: TGTGCCAGCAGCCCTCCCGACAGTCTTAATGAAAAACTGTTTTTT.

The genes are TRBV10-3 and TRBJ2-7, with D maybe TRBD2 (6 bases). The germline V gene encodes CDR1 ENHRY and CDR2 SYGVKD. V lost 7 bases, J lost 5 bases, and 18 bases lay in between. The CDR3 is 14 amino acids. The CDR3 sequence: CAIKMTGDQNEQYF. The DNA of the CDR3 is TGTGCCATCAAAATGACGGGGGACCAAAACGAGCAGTACTTC.

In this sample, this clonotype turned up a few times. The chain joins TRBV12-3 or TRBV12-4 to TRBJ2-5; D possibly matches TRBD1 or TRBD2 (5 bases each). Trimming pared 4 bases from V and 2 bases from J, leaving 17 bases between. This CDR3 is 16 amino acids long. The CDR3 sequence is CASSSQGRKLQETQYF. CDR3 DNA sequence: TGTGCCAGCAGTTCCCAGGGACGGAAACTTCAAGAGACCCAGTACTTC.

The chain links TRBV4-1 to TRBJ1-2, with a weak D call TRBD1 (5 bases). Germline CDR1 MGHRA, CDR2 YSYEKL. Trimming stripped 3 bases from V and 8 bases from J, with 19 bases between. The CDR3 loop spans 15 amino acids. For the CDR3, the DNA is TGCGCCAGCAGCCAGGAAGTGGGGGGATGGTCGGGCTACACCTTC. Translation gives CASSQEVGGWSGYTF.

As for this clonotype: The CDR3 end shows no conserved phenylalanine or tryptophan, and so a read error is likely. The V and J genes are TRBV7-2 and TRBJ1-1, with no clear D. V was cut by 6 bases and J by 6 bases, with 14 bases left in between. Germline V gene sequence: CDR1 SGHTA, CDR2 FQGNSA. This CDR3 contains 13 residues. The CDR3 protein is CASRANKPPEAFS. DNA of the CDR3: TGTGCCAGCAGAGCAAACAAACCCCCTGAAGCTTTCTCT.

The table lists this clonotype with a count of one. The CDR3 bases are TGTGCCAGCAGCCCGGGACTTTGGTCCTACAATGAGCAGTTCTTC. Its translation is CASSPGLWSYNEQFF. The chain combines TRBV7-3 with TRBJ2-1; the D gene is possibly TRBD2 (6 bases). CDR1 and CDR2 from the germline V gene are SGHTA and FQGTGA. The CDR3 length is 15 residues. The V and J ends lost 5 bases and 1 base respectively, with 12 bases between them.

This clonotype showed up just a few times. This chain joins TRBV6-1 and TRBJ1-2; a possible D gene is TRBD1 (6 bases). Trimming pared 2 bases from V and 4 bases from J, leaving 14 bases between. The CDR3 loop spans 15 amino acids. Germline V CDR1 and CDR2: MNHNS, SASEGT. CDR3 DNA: TGTGCCAGCAGTGAACTGGGGGGGCTGAGCTATGGCTACACCTTC. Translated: CASSELGGLSYGYTF.

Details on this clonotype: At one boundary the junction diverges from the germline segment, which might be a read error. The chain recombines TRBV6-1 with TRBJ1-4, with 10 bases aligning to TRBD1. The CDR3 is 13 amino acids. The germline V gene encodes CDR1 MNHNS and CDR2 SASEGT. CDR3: CASKGQGRLELVF. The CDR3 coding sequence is TGTGCCAGCAAGGGACAGGGGCGTCTGGAACTGGTTTTT.

The CDR3 DNA sequence: TGTGCCAGCAGCCCAGCCCTGGACATTCAGTACTTC. Translation: CASSPALDIQYF. V and J are TRBV11-1 and TRBJ2-4; D ambiguous. CDR1 SGHAT and CDR2 FQDESV come from the germline V gene (reference sequence). V was clipped by 5 bases and J by 8 bases, with 10 bases between them. The CDR3 has 12 amino acids.

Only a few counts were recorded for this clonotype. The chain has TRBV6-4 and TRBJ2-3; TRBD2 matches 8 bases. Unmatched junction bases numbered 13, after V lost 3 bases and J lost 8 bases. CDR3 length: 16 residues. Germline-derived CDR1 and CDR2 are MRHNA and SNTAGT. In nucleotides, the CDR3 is TGTGCCAGCAGTGAAAGACTAGCGCTTCCATGGGGTACGCAGTATTTT. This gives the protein CASSERLALPWGTQYF.

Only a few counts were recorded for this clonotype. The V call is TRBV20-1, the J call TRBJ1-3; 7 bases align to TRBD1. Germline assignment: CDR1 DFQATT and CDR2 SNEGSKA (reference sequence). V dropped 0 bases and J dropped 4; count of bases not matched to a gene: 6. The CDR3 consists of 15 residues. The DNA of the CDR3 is TGCAGTGCTAGAGACCCAAGGGGGCAAGGAAACACCATATATTTT. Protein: CSARDPRGQGNTIYF.

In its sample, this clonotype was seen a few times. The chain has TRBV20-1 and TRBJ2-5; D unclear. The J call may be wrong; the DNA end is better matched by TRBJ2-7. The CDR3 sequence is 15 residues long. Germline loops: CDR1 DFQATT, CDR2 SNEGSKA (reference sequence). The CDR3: CSARDRVNPTYEQYF. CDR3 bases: TGCAGTGCTAGAGATAGGGTTAACCCTACCTACGAGCAGTACTTC.

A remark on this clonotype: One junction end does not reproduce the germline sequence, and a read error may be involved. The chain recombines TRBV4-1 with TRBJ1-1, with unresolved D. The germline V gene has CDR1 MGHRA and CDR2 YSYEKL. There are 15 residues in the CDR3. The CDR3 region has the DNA TGCGCCAGCAGCCAAGAACACCGGAGATACACCGAAGCTTTCTTT. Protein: CASSQEHRRYTEAFF.